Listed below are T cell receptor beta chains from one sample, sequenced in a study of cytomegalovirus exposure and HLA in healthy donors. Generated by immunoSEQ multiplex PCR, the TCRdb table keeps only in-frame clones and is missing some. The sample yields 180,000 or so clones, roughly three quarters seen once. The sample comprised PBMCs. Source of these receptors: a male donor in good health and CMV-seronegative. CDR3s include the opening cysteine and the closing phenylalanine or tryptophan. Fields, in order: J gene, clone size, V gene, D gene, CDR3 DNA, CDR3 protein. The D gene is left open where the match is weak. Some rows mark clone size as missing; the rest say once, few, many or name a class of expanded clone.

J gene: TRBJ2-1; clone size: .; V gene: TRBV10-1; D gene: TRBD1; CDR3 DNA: TGCGCCAGCAGTGAGTCGTGGACAGGGGGCAATGAGCAGTTCTTC; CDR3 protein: CASSESWTGGNEQFF
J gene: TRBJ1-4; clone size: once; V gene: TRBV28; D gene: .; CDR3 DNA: TGTGCCAGCAGTTCCAGGGGAGGGTCTAATGAAAAACTGTTTTTT; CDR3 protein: CASSSRGGSNEKLFF
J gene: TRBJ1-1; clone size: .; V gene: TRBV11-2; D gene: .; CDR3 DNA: TGTGCCAGCAGCCCCTCAGGGTTGAACACTGAAGCTTTCTTT; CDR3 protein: CASSPSGLNTEAFF
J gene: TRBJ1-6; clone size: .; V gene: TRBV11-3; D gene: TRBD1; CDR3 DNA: TGTGCCAGCAGCGTGGGACAGGGGGTTAATTCACCCCTCCACTTT; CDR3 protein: CASSVGQGVNSPLHF
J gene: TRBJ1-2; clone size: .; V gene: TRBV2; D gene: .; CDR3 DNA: TGTGCCAGCAGTGATGGGGACTTATATGGCTACACCTTC; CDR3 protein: CASSDGDLYGYTF
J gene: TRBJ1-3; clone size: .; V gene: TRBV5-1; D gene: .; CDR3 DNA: TGCGCCAGCAGCTTTACAGGGACTGGAAACACCATATATTTT; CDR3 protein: CASSFTGTGNTIYF
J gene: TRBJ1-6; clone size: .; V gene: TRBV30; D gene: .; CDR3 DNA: TGTGCCTGGTCACGACAACATAGTAATTCACCCCTCCACTTT; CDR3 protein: CAWSRQHSNSPLHF
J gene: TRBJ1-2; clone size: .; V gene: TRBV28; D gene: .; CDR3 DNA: TGTGCCAGCAGTTTGGGGGGGGTGAACTATGGCTACACCTTC; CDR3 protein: CASSLGGVNYGYTF
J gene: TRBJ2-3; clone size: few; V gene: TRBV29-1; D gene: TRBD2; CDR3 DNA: TGCAGCGTGCCCTCGGGCATAGCGGGAGCTAGCACAGATACGCAGTATTTT; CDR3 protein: CSVPSGIAGASTDTQYF
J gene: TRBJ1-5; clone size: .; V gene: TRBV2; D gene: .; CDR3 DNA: TGTGCCAGCAGTGAAACTTTGGGGGCTGGCAATCAGCCCCAGCATTTT; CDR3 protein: CASSETLGAGNQPQHF
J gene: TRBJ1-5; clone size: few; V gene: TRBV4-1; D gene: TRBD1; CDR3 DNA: TGCGCCAGCAGCCCGCGAGCCGGGACAGGGAGCAATCAGCCCCAGCATTTT; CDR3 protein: CASSPRAGTGSNQPQHF
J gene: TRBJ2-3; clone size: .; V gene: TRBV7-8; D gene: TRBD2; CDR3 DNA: TGTGCCAGCAGCCATTACCGGACTAGCGGGGCTAGCACAGATACGCAGTATTTT; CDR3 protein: CASSHYRTSGASTDTQYF
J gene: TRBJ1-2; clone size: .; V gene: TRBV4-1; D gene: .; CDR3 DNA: TGCGCCAGCAGCCTCGCCGGGACAACTACTAACCATGGCTACACCTTC; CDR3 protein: CASSLAGTTTNHGYTF
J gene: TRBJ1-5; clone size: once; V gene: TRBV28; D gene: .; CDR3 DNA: TGTGCCAGCAGTTTGAGCGAAGCCCGAATTTGGCAGCCCCAGCATTTT; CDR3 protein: CASSLSEARIWQPQHF
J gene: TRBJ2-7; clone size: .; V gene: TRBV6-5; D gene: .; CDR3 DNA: TGTGCCAGCAGTCCATCACCCCGGTCCTACGAGCAGTACTTC; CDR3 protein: CASSPSPRSYEQYF
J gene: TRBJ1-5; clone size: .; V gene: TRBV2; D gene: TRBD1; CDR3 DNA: TGTGCCAGCAGTCCACCCGACAGGGCGGGTCAGCCCCAGCATTTT; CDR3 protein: CASSPPDRAGQPQHF
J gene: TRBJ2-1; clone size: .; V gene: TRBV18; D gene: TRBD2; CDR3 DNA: TGTGCCAGCTCACCCTCCCTAGCGGGAGGTTCCTACAATGAGCAGTTCTTC; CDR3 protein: CASSPSLAGGSYNEQFF
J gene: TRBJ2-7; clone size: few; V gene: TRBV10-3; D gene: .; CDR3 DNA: TGTGCCATCAGTGAGCGGTCCTACGAGCAGTACTTC; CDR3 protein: CAISERSYEQYF
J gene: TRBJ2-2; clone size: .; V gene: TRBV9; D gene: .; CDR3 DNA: TGTGCCAGCAGTCCAAACACCGGGGAGCTGTTTTTT; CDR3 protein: CASSPNTGELFF
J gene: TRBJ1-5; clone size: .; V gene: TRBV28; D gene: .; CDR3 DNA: TGTGCCAGCAGTTTATCCGGGGGCAATCAGCCCCAGCATTTT; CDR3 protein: CASSLSGGNQPQHF
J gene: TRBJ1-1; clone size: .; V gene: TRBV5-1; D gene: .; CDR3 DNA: TGCGCCAGCAGCGCAGTGCGGATTGGCACTGAAGCTTTCTTT; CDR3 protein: CASSAVRIGTEAFF
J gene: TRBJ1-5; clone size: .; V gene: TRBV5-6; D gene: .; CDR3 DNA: TGTGCCAGCAGCCTAGGGGTCAATCAGCCCCAGCATTTT; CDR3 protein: CASSLGVNQPQHF
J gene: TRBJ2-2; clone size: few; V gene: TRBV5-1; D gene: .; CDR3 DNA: TGCGCCAGCAGCTCGTCAAGTCGGGGGGCGGGCACCGGGGAGCTGTTTTTT; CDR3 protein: CASSSSSRGAGTGELFF
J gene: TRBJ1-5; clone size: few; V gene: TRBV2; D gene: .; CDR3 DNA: TGTGCCAGCAGTGATCAGGGGACCAATCAGCCCCAGCATTTT; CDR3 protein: CASSDQGTNQPQHF